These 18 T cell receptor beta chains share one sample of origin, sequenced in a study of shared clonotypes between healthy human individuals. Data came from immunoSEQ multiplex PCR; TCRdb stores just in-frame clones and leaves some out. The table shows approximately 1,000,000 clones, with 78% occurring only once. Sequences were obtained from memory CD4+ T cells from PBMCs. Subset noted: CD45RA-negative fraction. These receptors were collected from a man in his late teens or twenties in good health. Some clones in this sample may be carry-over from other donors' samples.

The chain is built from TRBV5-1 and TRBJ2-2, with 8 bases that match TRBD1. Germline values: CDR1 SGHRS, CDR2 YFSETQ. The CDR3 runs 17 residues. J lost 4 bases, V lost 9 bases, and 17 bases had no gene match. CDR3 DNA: TGCGCCACCATGCCGCGGCCGGGACAGGCTGCCACCGGGGAGCTGTTTTTT. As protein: CATMPRPGQAATGELFF. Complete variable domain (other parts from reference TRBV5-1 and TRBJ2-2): KAGVTQTPRYLIKTRGQQVTLSCSPISGHRSVSWYQQTPGQGLQFLFEYFSETQRNKGNFPGRFSGRQFSNSRSEMNVSTLELGDSALYLCATMPRPGQAATGELFFGEGSRLTVL.

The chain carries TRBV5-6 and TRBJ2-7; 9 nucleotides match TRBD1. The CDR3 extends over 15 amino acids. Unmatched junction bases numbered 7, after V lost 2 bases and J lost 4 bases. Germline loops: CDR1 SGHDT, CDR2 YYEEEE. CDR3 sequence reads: CASSFRLDRGYEQYF. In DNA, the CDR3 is TGTGCCAGCAGCTTTAGGCTAGACAGGGGGTACGAGCAGTACTTC.

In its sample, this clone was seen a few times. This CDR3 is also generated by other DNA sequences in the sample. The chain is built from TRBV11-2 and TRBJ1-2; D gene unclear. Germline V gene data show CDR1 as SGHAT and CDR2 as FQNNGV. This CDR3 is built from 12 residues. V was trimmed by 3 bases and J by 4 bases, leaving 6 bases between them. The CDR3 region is CASSLTGYGYTF. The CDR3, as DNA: TGTGCCAGCAGCTTGACGGGCTATGGCTACACCTTC.

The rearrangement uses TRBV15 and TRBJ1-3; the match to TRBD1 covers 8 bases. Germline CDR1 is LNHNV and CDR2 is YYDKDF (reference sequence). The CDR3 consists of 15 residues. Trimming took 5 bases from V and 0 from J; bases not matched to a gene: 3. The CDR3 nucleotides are TGTGCCACCAGCCGGGGACAGGACTCTGGAAACACCATATATTTT. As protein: CATSRGQDSGNTIYF.

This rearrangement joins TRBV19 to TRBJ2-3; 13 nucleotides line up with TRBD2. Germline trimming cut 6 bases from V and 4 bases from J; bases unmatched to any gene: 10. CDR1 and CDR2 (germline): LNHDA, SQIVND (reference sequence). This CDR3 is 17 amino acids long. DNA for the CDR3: TGTGCCAGTAGACCGTTTCGGACTAGCGGGAGTGCAGATACGCAGTATTTT. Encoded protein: CASRPFRTSGSADTQYF.

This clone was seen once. The DNA for the CDR3 is TGTGCCAGCAGTAAACTAGCGGGAGGATCGTGGTCGGAGACCCAGTACTTC. Its translation: CASSKLAGGSWSETQYF. The gene calls are TRBV2 and TRBJ2-5, with 12 bases that match TRBD2. The length of the CDR3 is 17 residues. The V and J ends lost 5 bases and 5 bases, in that order; junction bases with no gene match: 12. Looked up from germline, CDR1 is SNHLY and CDR2 is FYNNEI.

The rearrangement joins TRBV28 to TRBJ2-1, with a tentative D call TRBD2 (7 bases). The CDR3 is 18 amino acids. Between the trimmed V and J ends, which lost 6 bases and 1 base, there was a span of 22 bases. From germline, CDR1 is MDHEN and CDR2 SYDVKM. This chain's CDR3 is CASSRLKGRGFSYNEQFF. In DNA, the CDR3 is TGTGCCAGCAGCCGACTCAAAGGGAGGGGGTTTTCCTACAATGAGCAGTTCTTC.

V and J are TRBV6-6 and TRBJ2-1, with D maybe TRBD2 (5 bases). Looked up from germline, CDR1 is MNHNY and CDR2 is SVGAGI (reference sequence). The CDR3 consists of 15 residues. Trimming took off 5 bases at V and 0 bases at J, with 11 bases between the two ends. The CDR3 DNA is TGTGCCAGCAGTCAAAGCGGTAGCTCCTACAATGAGCAGTTCTTC. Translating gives CASSQSGSSYNEQFF.

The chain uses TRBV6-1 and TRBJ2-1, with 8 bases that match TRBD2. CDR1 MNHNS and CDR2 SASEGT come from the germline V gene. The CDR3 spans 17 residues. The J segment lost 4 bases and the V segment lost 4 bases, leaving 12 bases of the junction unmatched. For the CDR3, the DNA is TGTGCCAGCAGTGTTAGAACGGGAGGGAGTGGGTACAATGAGCAGTTCTTC. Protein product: CASSVRTGGSGYNEQFF.

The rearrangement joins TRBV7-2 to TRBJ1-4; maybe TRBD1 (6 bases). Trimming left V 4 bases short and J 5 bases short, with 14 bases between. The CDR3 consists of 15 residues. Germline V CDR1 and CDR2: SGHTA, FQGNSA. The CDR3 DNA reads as TGTGCCAGCAGCTGGCGGAGGGACAACAATGAAAAACTGTTTTTT. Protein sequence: CASSWRRDNNEKLFF. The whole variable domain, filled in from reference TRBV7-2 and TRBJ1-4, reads GAGVSQSPSNKVTEKGKDVELRCDPISGHTALYWYRQSLGQGLEFLIYFQGNSAPDKSGLPSDRFSAERTGGSVSTLTIQRTQQEDSAVYLCASSWRRDNNEKLFFGSGTQLSVL.

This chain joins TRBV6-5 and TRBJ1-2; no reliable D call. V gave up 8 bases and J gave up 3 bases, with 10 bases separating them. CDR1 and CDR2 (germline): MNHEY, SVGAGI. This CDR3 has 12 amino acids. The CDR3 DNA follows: TGTGCCAGCGGTGAGGGCCACTATGGCTACACCTTC. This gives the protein CASGEGHYGYTF.

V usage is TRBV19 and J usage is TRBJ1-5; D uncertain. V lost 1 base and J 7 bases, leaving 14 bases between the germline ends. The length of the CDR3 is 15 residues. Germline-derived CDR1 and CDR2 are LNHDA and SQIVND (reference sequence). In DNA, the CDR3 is TGTGCCAGTAGTATAGGAAGTACGGCGGGACAGCCCCAGCATTTT. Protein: CASSIGSTAGQPQHF.

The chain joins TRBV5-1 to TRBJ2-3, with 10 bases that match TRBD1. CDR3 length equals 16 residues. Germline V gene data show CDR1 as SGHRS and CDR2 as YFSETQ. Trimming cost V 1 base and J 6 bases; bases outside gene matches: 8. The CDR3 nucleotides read TGCGCCAGCAGCTTGTCGGGGACAGGGGTTTTCGATACGCAGTATTTT. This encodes CASSLSGTGVFDTQYF.

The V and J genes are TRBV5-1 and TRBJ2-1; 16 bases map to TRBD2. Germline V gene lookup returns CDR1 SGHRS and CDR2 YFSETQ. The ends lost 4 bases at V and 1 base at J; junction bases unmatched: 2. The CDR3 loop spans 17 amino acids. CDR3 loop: CASSKGLAGGSYNEQFF. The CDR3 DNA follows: TGCGCCAGCAGCAAGGGACTAGCGGGAGGGTCCTACAATGAGCAGTTCTTC.

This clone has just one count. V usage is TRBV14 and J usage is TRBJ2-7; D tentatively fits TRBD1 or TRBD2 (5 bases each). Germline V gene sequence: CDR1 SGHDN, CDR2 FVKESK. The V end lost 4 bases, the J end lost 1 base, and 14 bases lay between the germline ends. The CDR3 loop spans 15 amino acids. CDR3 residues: CASSPGWGRSYEQYF. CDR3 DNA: TGTGCCAGCAGCCCTGGGTGGGGACGTTCCTACGAGCAGTACTTC.

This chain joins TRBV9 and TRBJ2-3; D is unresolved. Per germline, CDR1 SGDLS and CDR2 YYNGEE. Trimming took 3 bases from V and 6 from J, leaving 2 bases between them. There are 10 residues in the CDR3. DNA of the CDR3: TGTGCCAGCAGCGAGGATACGCAGTATTTT. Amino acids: CASSEDTQYF. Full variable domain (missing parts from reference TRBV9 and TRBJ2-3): DSGVTQTPKHLITATGQRVTLRCSPRSGDLSVYWYQQSLDQGLQFLIQYYNGEERAKGNILERFSAQQFPDLHSELNLSSLELGDSALYFCASSEDTQYFGPGTRLTVL.

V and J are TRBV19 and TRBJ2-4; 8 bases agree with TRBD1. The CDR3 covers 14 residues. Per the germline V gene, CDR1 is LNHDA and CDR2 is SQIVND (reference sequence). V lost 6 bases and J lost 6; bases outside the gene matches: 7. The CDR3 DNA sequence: TGTGCCAGTAGCAGGGGGCAAGACGGAAACATTCAGTACTTC. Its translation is CASSRGQDGNIQYF.

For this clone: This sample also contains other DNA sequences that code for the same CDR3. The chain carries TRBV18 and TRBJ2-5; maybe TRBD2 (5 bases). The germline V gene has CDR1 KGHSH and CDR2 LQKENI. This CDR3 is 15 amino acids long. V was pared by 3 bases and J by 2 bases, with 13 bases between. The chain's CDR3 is CASSPGLADQETQYF. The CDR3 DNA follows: TGTGCCAGCTCACCGGGTCTAGCAGATCAAGAGACCCAGTACTTC. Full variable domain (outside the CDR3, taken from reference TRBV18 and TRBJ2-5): NAGVMQNPRHLVRRRGQEARLRCSPMKGHSHVYWYRQLPEEGLKFMVYLQKENIIDESGMPKERFSAEFPKEGPSILRIQQVVRGDSAAYFCASSPGLADQETQYFGPGTRLLVL.